One and the same sample provided the 18 T cell receptor beta chains below, sequenced in a study of T cell clonality in common variable immunodeficiency. Whole-study findings and limits: Fewer deletions and N-nucleotide insertions were reportedly seen in common variable immunodeficiency TCR beta sequences.

Their antigen targets remain unknown. Measured with immunoSEQ multiplex PCR; TCRdb has only the in-frame clones, and not every one. The specimen has tens of thousands of clones, none found just once. Source material: peripheral blood mononuclear cells. These receptors were taken from a human donor with common variable immunodeficiency.

Many counts were recorded for this clone. The CDR3 end lies 3 residues beyond the end of the read and is filled in from the germline J gene. The chain links TRBV7-8 to TRBJ1-2, with 12 bases fitting TRBD1. CDR1 is SGHVS and CDR2 is FQNEAQ in the germline V gene. V gave up 5 bases and J gave up 6 bases; unmatched junction bases: 7. The length of the CDR3 is 15 residues. The CDR3 reads CASSLGTGGTHGYTF. CDR3 DNA (partial): TGTGCCAGCAGCCTGGGGACAGGGGGCACCCATGGC.

This clone was counted a few times. Read coverage stops 3 residues before the CDR3 terminus; the germline J gene supplies the remainder. The chain combines TRBV30 with TRBJ1-5; D unresolved. The CDR3 runs to 13 residues. V was clipped by 2 bases and J by 2 bases, with 7 bases between them. Germline lookup yields CDR1 GTSNPN and CDR2 SVGIG (reference sequence). The CDR3 reads CAWSLGGNQPQHF. CDR3 bases read: TGTGCCTGGAGTCTAGGAGGCAATCAGCCC.

This clone occurred many times. The CDR3 extends 3 residues past the end of the read, so its final part is completed from the germline J gene. The rearrangement uses TRBV7-6 and TRBJ1-2; D gene uncertain. V lost 4 bases and J lost 7, with 13 bases in between. This CDR3 region has 13 residues. Germline assignment: CDR1 SGHVS and CDR2 FNYEAQ. This CDR3 is CASSSLPDTGYTF. The DNA read from the CDR3 is TGTGCCAGCAGCTCTTTACCCGACACTGGC.

This clone was picked up many times. The sequence runs out 3 residues before the end of the CDR3; the remainder is reconstructed from the germline J gene. The chain recombines TRBV6-1 with TRBJ1-2, with D tentatively TRBD1 (6 bases). Trimming removed 4 bases from V and 0 bases from J, with 12 bases in between. CDR1 is MNHNS and CDR2 is SASEGT in the germline V gene. The CDR3 covers 15 residues. The part of the CDR3 DNA that was read is TGTGCCAGCAGTGCTACAGGGTTCTCTAACTATGGC. Amino acid sequence: CASSATGFSNYG. The CDR3 in its entirety is CASSATGFSNYGYTF.

The sample holds many counts of this clone. The read falls 3 residues short of the CDR3 end, and the missing part is taken from the germline J gene. The J gene is TRBJ2-1, the V gene TRBV5-1; TRBD2 agrees at 11 bases. Germline trimming cut 4 bases from V and 6 bases from J; bases unmatched to any gene: 6. The CDR3 runs to 15 residues. The V gene's germline CDR1 is SGHRS and CDR2 YFSETQ. The CDR3 sequence is CASSGTSGGLNEQFF. CDR3 DNA (partial): TGCGCCAGCAGCGGAACTAGCGGGGGTCTCAATGAG.

By frequency in the sample, this clone is medium-sized. The read halts 3 residues ahead of the CDR3 end, with the missing end drawn from the germline J gene. V is TRBV29-1 and J is TRBJ2-2, with D hard to call. Looked up from germline, CDR1 is SQVTM and CDR2 is ANQGSEA. The CDR3 contains 14 residues. V was clipped by 6 bases and J by 0 bases, with 11 bases between them. The sequenced CDR3 bases are TGCAGCGTACCTACTGACACGAACACCGGGGAG. It encodes CSVPTDTNTGE. The full CDR3 protein is CSVPTDTNTGELFF.

This clone appeared many times. The read comes to an end 3 residues before the CDR3 does, leaving the germline J gene to fill in the end. The chain uses TRBV14 and TRBJ1-2, with 10 bases identical to TRBD1. CDR3 length: 14 residues. Trimming at V came to 1 base and at J to 5 bases, leaving 1 base not matched to a gene. CDR1 is SGHDN and CDR2 is FVKESK in the germline V gene. CDR3 bases read: TGTGCCAGCAGCCAAGGGACAGGGGGATATGGC. Residues: CASSQGTGGYG. The entire CDR3 reads CASSQGTGGYGYTF.

This clone came up many times. The read terminates 3 residues before the CDR3 end, so the remaining end is supplied by the germline J gene. The J gene is TRBJ2-7, the V gene TRBV30, with 9 bases matching TRBD1. Germline V gives CDR1 GTSNPN, CDR2 SVGIG (reference sequence). The CDR3 is 15 amino acids. V dropped 3 bases and J dropped 4; count of bases not matched to a gene: 10. The CDR3 sequence is CAWRPPGQGRYEQYF. The DNA read from the CDR3 is TGTGCCTGGAGACCCCCGGGACAGGGTCGGTACGAG.

This clone showed up just a few times. The read ends 3 residues early relative to the CDR3; the germline J gene fills the gap. The chain uses TRBV5-1 and TRBJ2-1; 8 bases align to TRBD2. The CDR3 loop spans 17 amino acids. V gave up 0 bases and J gave up 4 bases; unmatched junction bases: 9. CDR1 and CDR2 (germline): SGHRS, YFSETQ. The CDR3 bases that were read are TGCGCCAGCAGCTTGGCTCGAGTCGGGGGGGGGTACAATGAG. Translating it yields CASSLARVGGGYNE. In full, the CDR3 reads CASSLARVGGGYNEQFF.

This clone was recorded many times. CDR3 DNA, as far as it was read: TGTGCCATCAGTGAGTCCAAGAGGGGGAGCACTGAA. Translating it yields CAISESKRGSTE. Given in full, the CDR3 is CAISESKRGSTEAFF. The V gene is TRBV10-3, the J gene TRBJ1-1; tentative D call: TRBD1 (6 bases). With the read ending 3 residues before the CDR3 end, the germline J gene is used to fill in that end. Trimming shortened V by 0 bases and J by 4 bases, and 12 bases separated the two germline ends. CDR1 and CDR2 from the germline V gene are ENHRY and SYGVKD. There are 15 residues in the CDR3.

This clone was detected a few times. Read data end 3 residues before the CDR3 end; the end is taken from the germline J gene. This rearrangement joins TRBV5-1 to TRBJ1-5, with D possibly TRBD1 on 5 matching bases. The CDR3 is 13 residues long. V was trimmed by 4 bases and J by 8 bases, leaving 13 bases between them. Looked up from germline, CDR1 is SGHRS and CDR2 is YFSETQ. CDR3 DNA (partial): TGCGCCAGCAGCGACCAGGGACTTGAGCCC. Encoded protein: CASSDQGLEP. The complete CDR3 sequence is CASSDQGLEPQHF.

This clone was counted ten times or more. The CDR3 is cut off 3 residues early in the read; its end comes from the germline J gene. The rearrangement uses TRBV2 and TRBJ2-5; 7 nucleotides agree with TRBD1. Per germline, CDR1 SNHLY and CDR2 FYNNEI. The J segment lost 5 bases and the V segment lost 6 bases, leaving 15 bases of the junction unmatched. There are 16 residues in the CDR3. CDR3 residues: CASRELNRGRRETQYF. CDR3 DNA, as far as it was read: TGTGCCAGCAGGGAACTTAACAGGGGCCGTAGGGAGACC.

This clone was found many times. The read is 3 residues too short to cover the CDR3 end, so that end is filled in from the germline J gene. The chain couples TRBV2 to TRBJ2-5; D is unresolved. The CDR3 totals 15 residues. Between the trimmed V and J ends, which lost 6 bases and 1 base, there was a span of 15 bases. Germline loops: CDR1 SNHLY, CDR2 FYNNEI. CDR3 amino acids: CASSAQGSSQETQYF. The CDR3 bases that were read are TGTGCCAGCAGCGCCCAAGGGTCCAGCCAAGAGACC.

This clone was seen ten or more times. Sequencing ends 3 residues short of the CDR3 end; the germline J gene provides the rest. The V call is TRBV5-4, the J call TRBJ1-1; D is unclear. The CDR3 totals 12 residues. Looked up from germline, CDR1 is SGHNT and CDR2 is YYREEE (reference sequence). The chain's CDR3 is CASIELTGEAFF. CDR3 DNA, as far as it was read: TGTGCCAGCATCGAGTTGACTGGGGAA. The full variable domain, with the rest looked up from reference TRBV5-4 and TRBJ1-1, is ETGVTQSPTHLIKTRGQQVTLRCSSQSGHNTVSWYQQALGQGPQFIFQYYREEENGRGNFPPRFSGLQFPNYSSELNVNALELDDSALYLCASIELTGEAFFGQGTRLTVV.

This clone occurred many times. The read is 3 residues too short to cover the CDR3 end, so that end is filled in from the germline J gene. The rearrangement joins TRBV5-1 to TRBJ2-5; TRBD2 agrees at 10 bases. This CDR3 has 17 residues. With 2 bases clipped from V and 2 bases from J, the junction kept 9 bases outside the gene matches. The V gene's germline CDR1 is SGHRS and CDR2 YFSETQ. CDR3: CASSFLVAGGLQETQYF. The DNA read from the CDR3 is TGCGCCAGCAGCTTCCTCGTAGCGGGGGGCCTTCAAGAGACC.

By sample fraction, this clone is medium-sized. The read gets to within 3 residues of the CDR3 end, and the germline J gene fills in the rest. The chain couples TRBV30 to TRBJ2-5, with 10 bases that match TRBD1. The CDR3 spans 15 residues. The V gene end was trimmed by 5 bases and the J gene end by 4 bases; junction bases not matched to a gene: 10. Germline V gene lookup returns CDR1 GTSNPN and CDR2 SVGIG (reference sequence). CDR3 DNA (partial): TGTGCCTGGGATTCGGGACAGGGGTTTGGAGAGACC. It is translated as CAWDSGQGFGET. From start to end, the CDR3 is CAWDSGQGFGETQYF.

This clone was seen many times. The CDR3 end lies 3 residues beyond the end of the read and is filled in from the germline J gene. The chain couples TRBV2 to TRBJ1-2; TRBD1 aligns across 7 bases. J gave up 2 bases and V 7 bases, and 10 bases lay outside the gene matches. The CDR3 runs 15 residues. Germline loops: CDR1 SNHLY, CDR2 FYNNEI. The CDR3 here is CASTESTGENYGYTF. The CDR3 DNA, read in part, is TGTGCCAGCACCGAAAGTACAGGGGAGAACTATGGC.

This clone was seen at least ten times. The read ends 3 residues shy of where the CDR3 ends; the end is completed using the germline J gene. The chain uses TRBV19 and TRBJ2-3; 11 bases fit TRBD2. This CDR3 contains 16 residues. Germline-derived CDR1 and CDR2 are LNHDA and SQIVND (reference sequence). The V gene end was trimmed by 3 bases and the J gene end by 5 bases; junction bases not matched to a gene: 7. The CDR3 spells CASSIRLAGTGDTQYF. CDR3 DNA, as far as it was read: TGTGCCAGTAGTATTCGACTAGCGGGGACGGGAGATACG.